This TCR beta chain was identified in a study of human T cells and chemical hapten exposure. Overall study: Diphenylcyclopropenone doses were given weekly to the scalps of patients across the roughly 24-week study.

This sample's time point: patch test 2, 6 weeks after DPC sensitization. Treatment indicated: therapeutic diphenylcyclopropenone sensitization with weekly scalp DPC. This clonotype was recorded many times. What it binds is unknown. Study-level points and caveats: A positive correlation with patch test score was found for PT1 expanded TCR counts.

TCRdb re-called the RACE reads with MiXCR, one entry per CDR3 protein. The sample carries roughly 52,000 distinct CDR3 sequences, 7.5% to 10% recorded once. Trimming cost V 0 bases and J 0 bases, with 11 bases left between them. The germline CDR1 and CDR2 sequences are KGHSH and LQKENI. This CDR3 has 16 amino acids. The sample consisted of whole blood, taken in connection with sensitization to the hapten diphenylcyclopropenone (DPC). The chain recombines TRBV18 with TRBJ1-1; D is undetermined. The clonotype originates from a woman in her forties or fifties with alopecia areata. Some clones in this sample may be carry-over from other donors' samples. CDR3: CASSPPVRGMNTEAFF. DNA of the CDR3: TGTGCCAGCTCACCACCCGTCCGGGGAATGAACACTGAAGCTTTCTTT. Full variable domain (rest looked up from reference TRBV18 and TRBJ1-1): NAGVMQNPRHLVRRRGQEARLRCSPMKGHSHVYWYRQLPEEGLKFMVYLQKENIIDESGMPKERFSAEFPKEGPSILRIQQVVRGDSAAYFCASSPPVRGMNTEAFFGQGTRLTVV.